These 27 T cell receptor beta chains were sequenced from one sample in a study of control samples from healthy donors and cancer patients. Repertoires were generated with immunoSEQ multiplex PCR, while TCRdb's copy carries only in-frame clones and drops some. This sample has 100,000 or so clones, with 79% found just once. Sequencing was carried out using blood. All receptors come from a woman in her twenties or thirties in good health.

This clone was seen only a few times. The CDR3 loop reads CASSYSTLYEQYF. Here the CDR3 DNA reads TGTGCCAGCAGTTACTCGACCCTTTACGAGCAGTACTTC. V and J are TRBV6-5 and TRBJ2-7, with D uncertain. Looked up from germline, CDR1 is MNHEY and CDR2 is SVGAGI. Trimming took 0 bases from V and 4 from J, leaving 7 bases between them. The CDR3 spans 13 residues.

The rearrangement uses TRBV25-1 and TRBJ2-6; 7 nucleotides match TRBD1. Germline trimming cut 3 bases from V and 8 bases from J; bases unmatched to any gene: 7. Per the germline V gene, CDR1 is MGHDK and CDR2 is SYGVNS. The CDR3 spans 15 residues. CDR3 bases: TGTGCCAGCAGTGACCGGGACAGCGTCTCCAACGTCCTGACTTTC. Translating it yields CASSDRDSVSNVLTF. Full variable domain (remainder filled in from reference TRBV25-1 and TRBJ2-6): EADIYQTPRYLVIGTGKKITLECSQTMGHDKMYWYQQDPGMELHLIHYSYGVNSTEKGDLSSESTVSRIRTEHFPLTLESARPSHTSQYLCASSDRDSVSNVLTFGAGSRLTVL.

The chain has TRBV6-5 and TRBJ1-6, with D perhaps matching TRBD1 (5 bases). This CDR3 spans 13 amino acids. The V gene's germline CDR1 is MNHEY and CDR2 SVGAGI. The V and J ends lost 7 bases and 11 bases respectively, with 15 bases between them. For the CDR3, the DNA is TGTGCCAGCACAGGTCAGGGCCGGCCACCCCTCCACTTT. It translates to CASTGQGRPPLHF.

The V call is TRBV5-5, the J call TRBJ1-3, with D uncertain. CDR1 and CDR2 from the germline V gene are SGHKS and YYEKEE (reference sequence). Trimming left V 0 bases short and J 0 bases short, with 7 bases between. The CDR3 is 15 residues long. Written as DNA, the CDR3 is TGTGCCAGCAGCTTGGGTTCTTCCTCTGGAAACACCATATATTTT. The encoded protein is CASSLGSSSGNTIYF.

The V gene is TRBV25-1, the J gene TRBJ2-3; D is ambiguous. Germline lookup yields CDR1 MGHDK and CDR2 SYGVNS. The CDR3 runs to 12 residues. V lost 8 bases and J 0 bases, leaving 6 bases between the germline ends. CDR3 nucleotides: TGTGCCAGCCAAACGAGCACAGATACGCAGTATTTT. Its protein product is CASQTSTDTQYF. Full variable domain (missing parts from reference TRBV25-1 and TRBJ2-3): EADIYQTPRYLVIGTGKKITLECSQTMGHDKMYWYQQDPGMELHLIHYSYGVNSTEKGDLSSESTVSRIRTEHFPLTLESARPSHTSQYLCASQTSTDTQYFGPGTRLTVL.

The chain recombines TRBV7-6 with TRBJ1-1; D is unresolved. Germline V CDR1 and CDR2: SGHVS, FNYEAQ. This CDR3 has 14 residues. V lost 6 bases to trimming and J lost 0 bases, with 11 bases between them. Here the CDR3 reads CASSLTFLNTEAFF. The CDR3 DNA sequence: TGTGCCAGCAGTCTTACTTTTTTGAACACTGAAGCTTTCTTT. Using reference TRBV7-6 and TRBJ1-1 for the parts outside the CDR3, the full variable domain is GAGVSQSPRYKVTKRGQDVALRCDPISGHVSLYWYRQALGQGPEFLTYFNYEAQQDKSGLPNDRFSAERPEGSISTLTIQRTEQRDSAMYRCASSLTFLNTEAFFGQGTRLTVV.

This clone was counted once. V is TRBV6-1 and J is TRBJ2-7; D is unresolved. Germline loops: CDR1 MNHNS, CDR2 SASEGT. The CDR3 sequence is 15 residues long. V was pared by 1 base and J by 0 bases, with 10 bases between. The CDR3 coding sequence is TGTGCCAGCAGTGAAGTTGGGGTTAGCTCCTACGAGCAGTACTTC. It translates to CASSEVGVSSYEQYF.

The chain employs TRBV18 and TRBJ1-1; TRBD1 agrees at 11 bases. J lost 6 bases, V lost 2 bases, and 2 bases had no gene match. The CDR3 contains 14 residues. Germline V gene lookup returns CDR1 KGHSH and CDR2 LQKENI. CDR3 sequence: CASSPGTGGSEAFF. CDR3 nucleotide sequence: TGTGCCAGCTCACCAGGGACAGGGGGTTCTGAAGCTTTCTTT.

J is TRBJ1-6 and V is TRBV5-5, with D uncertain. Trimming removed 4 bases from V and 13 bases from J, with 24 bases in between. CDR1 and CDR2 from the germline V gene are SGHKS and YYEKEE (reference sequence). The CDR3 has 16 amino acids. The DNA of the CDR3 is TGTGCCAGCAGCCCCGGCCCAGGTCCCGGGGTTGGTCCCCTCCACTTT. It specifies CASSPGPGPGVGPLHF.

The V call is TRBV19, the J call TRBJ2-3; TRBD2 aligns across 16 bases. J gave up 4 bases and V 8 bases, and 0 bases lay outside the gene matches. The germline gives CDR1 LNHDA, CDR2 SQIVND (reference sequence). CDR3 size: 14 residues. In DNA form, the CDR3 reads TGTGCCAGTGGGACTAGCGGGGGGGCAGATACGCAGTATTTT. Protein sequence: CASGTSGGADTQYF.

This clone has only a few counts. The V and J genes are TRBV3-1 (or the pseudogene TRBV3-2) and TRBJ1-2; no definite D call. The CDR3 consists of 13 residues. V was trimmed by 3 bases and J by 8 bases, leaving 13 bases between them. Germline V CDR1 and CDR2: LGHDT, YNNKEL (reference sequence). The CDR3 region is CASSHKSLGGYTF. The CDR3 DNA follows: TGTGCCAGCAGCCATAAAAGTCTGGGGGGCTACACCTTC.

The CDR3 DNA reads TGTGCCAGCAGCGTGGGACCTCATCCTGGCTACACCTTC. This sequence encodes CASSVGPHPGYTF. The rearrangement uses TRBV9 and TRBJ1-2; D possibly corresponds to TRBD1 (5 bases). The CDR3 spans 13 residues. Germline V gene data show CDR1 as SGDLS and CDR2 as YYNGEE. Trimming left V 2 bases short and J 7 bases short, with 12 bases between.

This rearrangement joins TRBV5-8 to TRBJ1-5; weak D call: TRBD1 (5 bases). From germline, CDR1 is SGHTS and CDR2 YDEGEE. This CDR3 spans 15 amino acids. Trimming took 4 bases from V and 0 from J, leaving 11 bases between them. Here the CDR3 DNA reads TGTGCCAGCAGCCACCAGGGTTATAGCAATCAGCCCCAGCATTTT. This sequence encodes CASSHQGYSNQPQHF.

The chain carries TRBV7-2 and TRBJ2-7, with D perhaps TRBD2 (6 bases). From germline, CDR1 is SGHTA and CDR2 FQGNSA. V gave up 2 bases and J gave up 2 bases, with 10 bases separating them. There are 14 residues in the CDR3. The CDR3 DNA is TGTGCCAGCAGCTTAACCTCGGGGGCCTACGAGCAGTACTTC. It encodes CASSLTSGAYEQYF.

V gene TRBV9 combines with J gene TRBJ2-5; D possibly corresponds to TRBD1 (5 bases). Looked up from germline, CDR1 is SGDLS and CDR2 is YYNGEE. V was shortened by 1 base and J by 8 bases, with 15 bases between the two germline ends. The CDR3 consists of 14 residues. CDR3 DNA: TGTGCCAGCAGCGTACCTTCGGATAGGGGAACCCAGTACTTC. Encoded protein: CASSVPSDRGTQYF.

This chain uses TRBV29-1 with TRBJ1-2, with 9 positions matching TRBD1. Germline CDR1 and CDR2: SQVTM and ANQGSEA. The CDR3 sequence is 15 residues long. Germline trimming cut 7 bases from V and 4 bases from J; bases unmatched to any gene: 13. This chain's CDR3 is CSAASFTGGGYGYTF. The CDR3 nucleotides are TGCAGCGCCGCCTCTTTTACAGGGGGCGGCTATGGCTACACCTTC.

The V call is TRBV10-1, the J call TRBJ2-5; D might be TRBD1 or TRBD2, each matching 7 bases. V lost 6 bases, J lost 4 bases, and 15 bases lay in between. The CDR3 extends over 14 amino acids. Germline V CDR1 and CDR2: WNHNN, SYGVQD (reference sequence). This CDR3 is CASSRGSSGETQYF. The CDR3 DNA follows: TGCGCCAGCAGCAGGGGGTCTAGCGGAGAGACCCAGTACTTC.

A few counts support this clone. V and J are TRBV7-2 and TRBJ1-1; D is unclear. The CDR3 runs to 11 residues. V lost 2 bases and J lost 8, with 6 bases in between. The V gene's germline CDR1 is SGHTA and CDR2 FQGNSA. DNA for the CDR3: TGTGCCAGCAGCTTAAAGGTAGAAGCTTTCTTT. It codes for CASSLKVEAFF.

This chain connects TRBV19 to TRBJ2-3, with 7 bases identical to TRBD2. The germline V gene has CDR1 LNHDA and CDR2 SQIVND (reference sequence). With V trimmed by 5 bases and J by 1 base, 6 bases remained unmatched. CDR3 length: 15 amino acids. The CDR3, as DNA: TGTGCCAGTAGTCTATCTAGCGGTGGCACAGATACGCAGTATTTT. Its translation: CASSLSSGGTDTQYF.

The chain is built from TRBV7-2 and TRBJ2-1; 10 bases line up with TRBD2. This CDR3 comprises 14 residues. Germline V gene sequence: CDR1 SGHTA, CDR2 FQGNSA. Trimming cost V 5 bases and J 15 bases; bases outside gene matches: 13. The CDR3 coding sequence is TGTGCCAGCAGCCCAGATAGCGGGGGGAAGGTGATGTTCTTC. It encodes CASSPDSGGKVMFF.

CDR3 sequence (DNA): TGTGCCAGCAGCTTAGGTGGAGGTGGAAACACCATATATTTT. It encodes CASSLGGGGNTIYF. The chain employs TRBV13 and TRBJ1-3; D ambiguous. V was trimmed by 0 bases and J by 3 bases, leaving 6 bases between them. The CDR3 consists of 14 residues. Per germline, CDR1 PRHDT and CDR2 FYEKMQ (reference sequence). The full variable domain, in which reference TRBV13 and TRBJ1-3 provide the parts outside the CDR3, is AAGVIQSPRHLIKEKRETATLKCYPIPRHDTVYWYQQGPGQDPQFLISFYEKMQSDKGSIPDRFSAQQFSDYHSELNMSSLELGDSALYFCASSLGGGGNTIYFGEGSWLTVV.

This chain uses TRBV5-8 with TRBJ1-1; 9 nucleotides match TRBD1. From germline, CDR1 is SGHTS and CDR2 YDEGEE. V lost 0 bases, J lost 5 bases, and 11 bases stayed unmatched. This CDR3 region has 17 residues. CDR3 nucleotides: TGTGCCAGCAGCTTGGGGACAGGGGCTGTTGGATGGACTGAAGCTTTCTTT. This gives the protein CASSLGTGAVGWTEAFF. The whole variable domain, remainder taken from reference TRBV5-8 and TRBJ1-1, is EAGVTQSPTHLIKTRGQQATLRCSPISGHTSVYWYQQALGLGLQFLLWYDEGEERNRGNFPPRFSGRQFPNYSSELNVNALELEDSALYLCASSLGTGAVGWTEAFFGQGTRLTVV.

This chain links TRBV30 with TRBJ1-2; D is unresolved. The CDR3 consists of 13 residues. The V and J ends lost 4 bases and 8 bases respectively, with 17 bases between them. Germline V gene data show CDR1 as GTSNPN and CDR2 as SVGIG (reference sequence). The CDR3 sequence: CAWTASRGEGYTF. CDR3 nucleotide sequence: TGTGCCTGGACCGCCTCCCGGGGAGAAGGCTACACCTTC.

The sample holds a few counts of this clone. A read error may account for a junction end that differs from germline. This chain joins TRBV7-7 and TRBJ2-1, with TRBD2 matching 10 bases. Germline-derived CDR1 and CDR2 are SSHAT and FNYEAQ (reference sequence). This CDR3 is built from 15 residues. In DNA, the CDR3 is TGTGCTAGCAGCCTAATAGCGGGGGGTGGCAATGAGCAGTTCTTC. Translated: CASSLIAGGGNEQFF.

The V gene is TRBV5-4, the J gene TRBJ2-7, with no clear D. CDR3 length equals 15 residues. CDR1 and CDR2 (germline): SGHNT, YYREEE (reference sequence). Deletions cut 3 bases from V and 1 base from J, with 14 bases between. CDR3 in DNA: TGTGCCAGCAGCTCCGGTAGCTGGGGATCCTACGAGCAGTACTTC. It yields the protein CASSSGSWGSYEQYF. Full variable domain (outside the CDR3, taken from reference TRBV5-4 and TRBJ2-7): ETGVTQSPTHLIKTRGQQVTLRCSSQSGHNTVSWYQQALGQGPQFIFQYYREEENGRGNFPPRFSGLQFPNYSSELNVNALELDDSALYLCASSSGSWGSYEQYFGPGTRLTVT.

The rearrangement links TRBV12-3 or TRBV12-4 to TRBJ2-7; D ambiguous. The CDR3 loop spans 13 amino acids. V was clipped by 2 bases and J by 2 bases, with 7 bases between them. Here the CDR3 reads CASSLNPTYEQYF. DNA of the CDR3: TGTGCCAGCAGTTTAAACCCCACCTACGAGCAGTACTTC.

This clone was detected once. The chain recombines TRBV27 with TRBJ2-3; 8 bases map to TRBD1. The CDR3 runs 16 residues. Germline values: CDR1 MNHEY, CDR2 SMNVEV (reference sequence). V shed 2 bases, J shed 6 bases, and the junction held 10 bases outside the gene matches. The CDR3: CASSLRGTGGLDTQYF. In DNA, the CDR3 is TGTGCCAGCAGTTTACGGGGGACAGGTGGATTGGATACGCAGTATTTT.